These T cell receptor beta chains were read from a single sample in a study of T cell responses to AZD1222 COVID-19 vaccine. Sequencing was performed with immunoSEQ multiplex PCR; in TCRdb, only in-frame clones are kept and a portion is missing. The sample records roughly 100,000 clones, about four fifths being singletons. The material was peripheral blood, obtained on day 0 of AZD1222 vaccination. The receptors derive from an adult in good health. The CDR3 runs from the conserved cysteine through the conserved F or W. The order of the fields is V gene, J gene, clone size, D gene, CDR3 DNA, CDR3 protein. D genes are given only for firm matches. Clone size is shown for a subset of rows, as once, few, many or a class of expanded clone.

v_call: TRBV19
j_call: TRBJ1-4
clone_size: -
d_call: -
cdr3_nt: TGTGCCAGTAGTAGAAACCGCGCAACTAATGAAAAACTGTTTTTT
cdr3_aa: CASSRNRATNEKLFF

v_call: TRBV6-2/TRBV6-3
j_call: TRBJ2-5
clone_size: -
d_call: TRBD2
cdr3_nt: TGTGCCAGCAGTTATGGTCGGGGGGGGCCGGGAGAGACCCAGTACTTC
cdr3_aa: CASSYGRGGPGETQYF

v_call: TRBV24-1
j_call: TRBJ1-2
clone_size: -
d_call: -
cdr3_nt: TGTGCCACCAGTGATCAGTTGTGGCTCAGAATTGCAATCTATGGCTACACCTTC
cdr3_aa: CATSDQLWLRIAIYGYTF

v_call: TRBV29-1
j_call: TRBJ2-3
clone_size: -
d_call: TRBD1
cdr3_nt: TGCAGCGTTGGTTTGGGGACAGGGGTCTCAGATACGCAGTATTTT
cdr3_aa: CSVGLGTGVSDTQYF

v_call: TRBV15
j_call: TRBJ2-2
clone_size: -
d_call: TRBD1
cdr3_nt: TGTGCCACCAGCAGAGGACAGGGGGCCACCGGGGAGCTGTTTTTT
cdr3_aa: CATSRGQGATGELFF

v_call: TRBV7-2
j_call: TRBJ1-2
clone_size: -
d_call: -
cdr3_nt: TGTGCCAGCAGCCAAGACACCCGGGGCTATGGCTACACCTTC
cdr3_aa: CASSQDTRGYGYTF

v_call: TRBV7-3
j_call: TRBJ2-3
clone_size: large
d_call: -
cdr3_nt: TGTGCCAGCAGCACCGGACTATTCCCAGATACGCAGTATTTT
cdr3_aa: CASSTGLFPDTQYF

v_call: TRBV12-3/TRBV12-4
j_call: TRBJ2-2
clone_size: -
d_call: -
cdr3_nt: TGTGCCAGCAGTCCCTTTCCCGGGGAGCTGTTTTTT
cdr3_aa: CASSPFPGELFF

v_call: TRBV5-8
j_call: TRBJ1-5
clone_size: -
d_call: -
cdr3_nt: TGTGCCAGCAGCTTTGGTTTCGATCAGCCCCAGCATTTT
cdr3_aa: CASSFGFDQPQHF

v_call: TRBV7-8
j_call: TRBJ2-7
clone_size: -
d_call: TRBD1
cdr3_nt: TGTGCCAGCAGCTTAGATAGGACAGGGCTCTACGAGCAGTACTTC
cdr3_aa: CASSLDRTGLYEQYF

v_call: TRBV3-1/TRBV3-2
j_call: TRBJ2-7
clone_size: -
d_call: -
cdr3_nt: TGTGCCAGCAGCCAAGATGTGTGGGGGGCCCCCTACGAGCAGTACTTC
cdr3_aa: CASSQDVWGAPYEQYF

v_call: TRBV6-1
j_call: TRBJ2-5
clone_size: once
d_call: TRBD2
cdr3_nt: TGTGCCAGCAGTGTGCTAGCGGGGGGGCCCGGAGAGACCCAGTACTTC
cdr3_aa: CASSVLAGGPGETQYF

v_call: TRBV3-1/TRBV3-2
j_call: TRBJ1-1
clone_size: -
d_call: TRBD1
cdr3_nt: TGTGCCAGCAGCCAAGATCTCCCGGGACAGGGAGCAGCTTTCTTT
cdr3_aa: CASSQDLPGQGAAFF

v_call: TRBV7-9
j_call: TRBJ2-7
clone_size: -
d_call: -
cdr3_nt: TGTGCCAGCAGCCTAGAGGGCATTTCCTACGAGCAGTACTTC
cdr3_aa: CASSLEGISYEQYF

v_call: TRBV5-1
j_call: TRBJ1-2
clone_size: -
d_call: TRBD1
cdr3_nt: TGCGCCAGCAGCGACGTGACAGGGTCCAACTATGGCTACACCTTC
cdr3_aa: CASSDVTGSNYGYTF